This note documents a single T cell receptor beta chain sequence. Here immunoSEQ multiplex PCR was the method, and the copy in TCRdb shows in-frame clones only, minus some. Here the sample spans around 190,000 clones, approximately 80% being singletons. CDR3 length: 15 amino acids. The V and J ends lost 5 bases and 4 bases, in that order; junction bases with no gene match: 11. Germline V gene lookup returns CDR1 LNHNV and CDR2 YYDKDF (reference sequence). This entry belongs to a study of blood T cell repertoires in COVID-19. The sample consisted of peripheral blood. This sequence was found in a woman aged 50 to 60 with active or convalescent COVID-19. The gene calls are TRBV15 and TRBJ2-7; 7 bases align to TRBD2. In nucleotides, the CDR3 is TGTGCCACCAGCGGAGGCTTGGGAGGGCAATACGAGCAGTACTTC. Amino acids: CATSGGLGGQYEQYF.